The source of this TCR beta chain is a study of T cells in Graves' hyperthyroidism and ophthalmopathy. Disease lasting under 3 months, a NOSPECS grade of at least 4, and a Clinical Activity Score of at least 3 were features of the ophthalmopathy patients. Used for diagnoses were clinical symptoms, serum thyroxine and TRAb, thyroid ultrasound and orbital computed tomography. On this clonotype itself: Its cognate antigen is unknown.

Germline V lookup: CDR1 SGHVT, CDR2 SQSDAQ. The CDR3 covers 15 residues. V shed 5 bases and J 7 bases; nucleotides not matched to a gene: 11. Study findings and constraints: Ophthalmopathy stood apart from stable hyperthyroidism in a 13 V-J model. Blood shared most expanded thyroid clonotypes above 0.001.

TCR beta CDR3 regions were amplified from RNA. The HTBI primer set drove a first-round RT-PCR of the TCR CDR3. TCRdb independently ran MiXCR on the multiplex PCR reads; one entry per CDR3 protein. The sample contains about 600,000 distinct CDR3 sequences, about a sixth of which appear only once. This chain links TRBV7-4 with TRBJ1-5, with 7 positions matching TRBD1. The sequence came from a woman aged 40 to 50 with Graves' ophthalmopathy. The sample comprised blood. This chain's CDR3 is CASSKDRRAEQPQHF. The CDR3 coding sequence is TGTGCCAGCAGCAAGGACAGGCGAGCGGAGCAGCCCCAGCATTTT.